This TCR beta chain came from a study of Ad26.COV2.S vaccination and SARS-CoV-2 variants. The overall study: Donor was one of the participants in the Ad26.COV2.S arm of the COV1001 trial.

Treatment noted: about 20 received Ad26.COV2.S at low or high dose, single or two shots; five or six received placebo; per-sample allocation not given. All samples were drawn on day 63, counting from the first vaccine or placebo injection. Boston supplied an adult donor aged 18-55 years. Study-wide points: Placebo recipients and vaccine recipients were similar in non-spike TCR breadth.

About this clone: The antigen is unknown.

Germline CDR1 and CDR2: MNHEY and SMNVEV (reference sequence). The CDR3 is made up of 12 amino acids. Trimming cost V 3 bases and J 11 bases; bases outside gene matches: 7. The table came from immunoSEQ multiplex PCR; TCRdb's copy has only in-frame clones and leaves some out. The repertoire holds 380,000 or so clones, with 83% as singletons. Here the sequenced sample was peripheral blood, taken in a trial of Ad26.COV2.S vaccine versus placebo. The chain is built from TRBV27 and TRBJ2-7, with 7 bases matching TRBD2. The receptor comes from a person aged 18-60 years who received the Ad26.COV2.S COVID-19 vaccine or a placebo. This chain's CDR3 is CASSFGDRGEYF. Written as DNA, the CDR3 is TGTGCCAGCAGTTTCGGGGACCGGGGGGAGTACTTC.